This TCR beta chain derives from a study of CD8+ T cells in alopecia areata. About the research overall: A regimen of oral tofacitinib, 5 to 10 mg twice daily, was given to treated patients. The protocol delivered tofacitinib for 6 to 18 months, then withdrew it for 6 months.

Findings and caveats of the study: Scalp sequencing also captures normal skin's resident alphabeta T cells. Possibly because of HLA-related factors, TCR sharing was less clear across patients than in mice.

Researchers took lesional scalp punch biopsies and peripheral blood from people who were alopecia areata patients. RNA was extracted and reverse transcribed into cDNA as the sequencing template. The method was immunoSEQ multiplex PCR; TCRdb's version includes in-frame clones alone and lacks a portion of them. The sample comprises about 12,000 clones, roughly three fifths of which are singletons, and 10% to 15% rests with the top ten. Regarding this clone: What it binds is not known.

The germline V and J ends were trimmed by 2 bases and 2 bases, with 13 bases remaining between them. CDR1 SGHTA and CDR2 FQGTGA come from the germline V gene. This CDR3 comprises 15 residues. The chain is built from TRBV7-3 and TRBJ2-7; D could derive from TRBD1 or TRBD2 (6 bases each). Material: skin. This clonotype was obtained from a human donor with alopecia areata. CDR3 DNA: TGTGCCAGCAGCTTAGGGGGGCAGCTCCCCTACGAGCAGTACTTC. Translation gives CASSLGGQLPYEQYF.